Listed here are 23 T cell receptor beta chains from one sample, sequenced in a study of technical replicates of blood from several donors. Repertoires were generated with immunoSEQ multiplex PCR, while TCRdb's copy carries only in-frame clones and drops some. There are approximately 80,000 clones in the sample; roughly 91% occur only once, and approximately 0.25% lies in the top ten. The sample consisted of T cells isolated from PBMCs. The origin of the receptors is a human donor in good health.

J is TRBJ2-7 and V is TRBV5-1; 12 nucleotides line up with TRBD2. V shed 3 bases and J 3 bases; nucleotides not matched to a gene: 1. The V gene's germline CDR1 is SGHRS and CDR2 YFSETQ. The CDR3 loop spans 14 amino acids. The CDR3 region is CASSWGLAGYEQYF. The DNA of the CDR3 is TGCGCCAGCAGCTGGGGACTAGCGGGCTACGAGCAGTACTTC.

The chain has TRBV6-5 and TRBJ1-1, with D perhaps matching TRBD1 (6 bases). The germline CDR1 and CDR2 sequences are MNHEY and SVGAGI. The length of the CDR3 is 15 residues. Trimming removed 6 bases at V and 1 base at J, with 15 bases between. CDR3 residues: CASRPSTGRNTEAFF. CDR3 DNA: TGTGCCAGCAGACCATCAACAGGGCGGAACACTGAAGCTTTCTTT.

The chain joins TRBV2 to TRBJ2-7, with 7 bases aligning to TRBD2. The trim removed 6 bases at V and 6 bases at J, leaving 11 bases unmatched. The CDR3 contains 14 residues. Germline loops: CDR1 SNHLY, CDR2 FYNNEI. CDR3 sequence (DNA): TGTGCCAGCAGGCCTGGACTAGTGAACAGCGAGCAGTACTTC. Amino acids: CASRPGLVNSEQYF.

The chain uses TRBV9 and TRBJ1-2; no clear D gene. The CDR3 is 11 residues long. The germline gives CDR1 SGDLS, CDR2 YYNGEE. V dropped 3 bases and J dropped 8 bases, with 8 bases sitting between them. Here the CDR3 DNA reads TGTGCCAGCAGCGCCCCCCAGGGCTACACCTTC. Its protein is CASSAPQGYTF.

The chain recombines TRBV5-1 with TRBJ2-1; 8 positions match TRBD2. This CDR3 comprises 15 residues. Per the germline V gene, CDR1 is SGHRS and CDR2 is YFSETQ. Trimming took 6 bases from V and 1 from J; bases not matched to a gene: 6. CDR3 loop: CASMKSSGSYNEQFF. The CDR3, as DNA: TGCGCCAGCATGAAATCTAGCGGGTCCTACAATGAGCAGTTCTTC.

This sequence joins TRBV29-1 and TRBJ2-7, with 8 bases aligning to TRBD2. Trimming at V came to 3 bases and at J to 0 bases, leaving 4 bases not matched to a gene. The CDR3 runs to 14 residues. CDR1 is SQVTM, CDR2 ANQGSEA, per germline. Here the CDR3 reads CSVDRRGDSYEQYF. The CDR3 bases are TGCAGCGTTGATAGGCGGGGGGACTCCTACGAGCAGTACTTC.

The rearrangement joins TRBV20-1 to TRBJ2-1; D remains unclear. Germline V gives CDR1 DFQATT, CDR2 SNEGSKA (reference sequence). This CDR3 region has 11 residues. Trimming removed 2 bases from V and 6 bases from J, with 5 bases in between. This CDR3 is CSARSSNEQFF. In nucleotides, the CDR3 is TGCAGTGCTAGATCGTCCAATGAGCAGTTCTTC.

V and J are TRBV28 and TRBJ1-1; TRBD1 agrees at 9 bases. The trim removed 5 bases at V and 1 base at J, leaving 14 bases unmatched. This CDR3 is 18 amino acids long. Per the germline V gene, CDR1 is MDHEN and CDR2 is SYDVKM. CDR3 sequence: CASSGEGFWDRENTEAFF. CDR3 DNA: TGTGCCAGCAGTGGGGAGGGGTTCTGGGACAGGGAGAACACTGAAGCTTTCTTT.

V usage is TRBV6-5 and J usage is TRBJ2-7; no definite D call. V dropped 6 bases and J dropped 6 bases, with 15 bases sitting between them. In germline, CDR1 is MNHEY, CDR2 SVGAGI. The CDR3 loop spans 13 amino acids. The CDR3 region is CASRESVSAEQYF. CDR3 sequence (DNA): TGTGCCAGCAGAGAAAGCGTGAGTGCCGAGCAGTACTTC.

V and J are TRBV11-2 and TRBJ2-7, with 7 bases lining up with TRBD1. Trimming at V came to 0 bases and at J to 4 bases, leaving 6 bases not matched to a gene. Germline V gene data show CDR1 as SGHAT and CDR2 as FQNNGV. This CDR3 spans 15 amino acids. CDR3 loop: CASSLDRQGVYEQYF. CDR3 nucleotide sequence: TGTGCCAGCAGCTTAGATCGGCAGGGGGTATACGAGCAGTACTTC.

This clone was seen more than once but under ten times. The chain joins TRBV5-1 to TRBJ1-1, with D possibly matching TRBD1 (5 bases). CDR1 is SGHRS and CDR2 is YFSETQ in the germline V gene. The CDR3 runs to 15 residues. Trimming cost V 0 bases and J 0 bases, with 9 bases left between them. The CDR3 DNA reads as TGCGCCAGCAGCTTGGGTGGGGCGATGAACACTGAAGCTTTCTTT. Amino acid sequence: CASSLGGAMNTEAFF.

The chain combines TRBV19 with TRBJ2-6; 12 bases fit TRBD2. V dropped 4 bases and J dropped 0; count of bases not matched to a gene: 7. The CDR3 is 19 amino acids. Germline values: CDR1 LNHDA, CDR2 SQIVND (reference sequence). The CDR3 protein is CASSRGTSGLSSGANVLTF. The CDR3 DNA reads TGTGCCAGTAGTAGAGGGACTAGCGGGTTAAGCTCTGGGGCCAACGTCCTGACTTTC.

The chain links TRBV7-9 to TRBJ2-1; D is possibly TRBD2 (6 bases). Trimming took 2 bases from V and 8 from J, leaving 19 bases between them. This CDR3 region has 16 residues. The germline V gene encodes CDR1 SEHNR and CDR2 FQNEAQ (reference sequence). The CDR3 loop reads CASSLLGSSVGDEQFF. The CDR3 DNA is TGTGCCAGCAGCTTACTCGGGAGCTCAGTAGGGGATGAGCAGTTCTTC. The entire variable domain, with the rest obtained from reference TRBV7-9 and TRBJ2-1, is as follows: DTGVSQNPRHKITKRGQNVTFRCDPISEHNRLYWYRQTLGQGPEFLTYFQNEAQLEKSRLLSDRFSAERPKGSFSTLEIQRTEQGDSAMYLCASSLLGSSVGDEQFFGPGTRLTVL.

The chain's CDR3 is CSVEDNRDLPFF. The CDR3 DNA sequence: TGCAGCGTTGAAGACAACAGGGATTTGCCTTTCTTT. The chain links TRBV29-1 to TRBJ1-1; D is possibly TRBD1 (6 bases). CDR1 is SQVTM and CDR2 is ANQGSEA in the germline V gene. The length of the CDR3 is 12 residues. Deletions cut 0 bases from V and 12 bases from J, with 14 bases between.

This chain links TRBV4-2 with TRBJ1-2, with D tentatively TRBD1 (5 bases). The ends were cut back, 4 bases at V and 5 bases at J, with 17 bases in the middle. CDR3 length equals 15 residues. Germline CDR1 reads LGHNA; CDR2 reads YNFKEQ. The CDR3 DNA reads as TGTGCCAGCAGCCCTACCCAGGGAATCGGATATGGCTACACCTTC. This codes for CASSPTQGIGYGYTF.

The gene calls are TRBV6-4 and TRBJ2-4; TRBD2 aligns across 13 bases. The CDR3 contains 21 residues. V lost 0 bases and J lost 0; bases outside the gene matches: 11. Germline assignment: CDR1 MRHNA and CDR2 SNTAGT. The CDR3 spells CASSDSTGTSGDKLAKNIQYF. CDR3 DNA: TGTGCCAGCAGTGACTCTACTGGGACTAGCGGGGATAAGCTAGCCAAAAACATTCAGTACTTC.

The J gene is TRBJ2-1, the V gene TRBV25-1; perhaps TRBD2 as D (6 bases). Between the trimmed V and J ends, which lost 5 bases and 0 bases, there was a span of 17 bases. The germline V gene encodes CDR1 MGHDK and CDR2 SYGVNS. The length of the CDR3 is 17 residues. CDR3 sequence: CASSSSRSSGSYNEQFF. The DNA of the CDR3 is TGTGCCAGCAGTAGTAGTCGCAGTAGCGGCTCCTACAATGAGCAGTTCTTC.

This chain joins TRBV7-9 and TRBJ1-1; 7 bases fit TRBD1. Looked up from germline, CDR1 is SEHNR and CDR2 is FQNEAQ (reference sequence). The CDR3 consists of 14 residues. V shed 4 bases, J shed 4 bases, and the junction held 6 bases outside the gene matches. The CDR3 spells CASSSRGRGTEAFF. The CDR3, as DNA: TGTGCCAGCAGCTCGAGGGGGCGCGGCACTGAAGCTTTCTTT.

The rearrangement uses TRBV11-2 and TRBJ2-7, with D possibly matching TRBD1 (6 bases). Germline V lookup: CDR1 SGHAT, CDR2 FQNNGV. V was shortened by 1 base and J by 0 bases, with 7 bases between the two germline ends. The CDR3 contains 14 residues. CDR3 sequence: CASSLARGSYEQYF. The CDR3 nucleotides read TGTGCCAGCAGCTTAGCCAGGGGCTCCTACGAGCAGTACTTC.

This rearrangement joins TRBV6-5 to TRBJ1-1; possibly TRBD1 for D (6 bases). The CDR3 is 13 residues long. Trimming removed 5 bases at V and 5 bases at J, with 12 bases between. The V gene's germline CDR1 is MNHEY and CDR2 SVGAGI. CDR3 residues: CASSQQGLTEAFF. The CDR3 bases are TGTGCCAGCAGTCAACAGGGTTTAACTGAAGCTTTCTTT.

This chain links TRBV11-3 with TRBJ1-1; D ambiguous. The length of the CDR3 is 15 residues. V lost 1 base and J 5 bases, leaving 14 bases between the germline ends. Germline V CDR1 and CDR2: SGHNT, YENEEA. CDR3 DNA sequence: TGTGCCAGCAGCTTAGGGAGCCCGAGTGGAACTGAAGCTTTCTTT. This sequence encodes CASSLGSPSGTEAFF.

V and J are TRBV7-3 and TRBJ1-1; D gene unclear. Germline loops: CDR1 SGHTA, CDR2 FQGTGA. The CDR3 extends over 15 amino acids. The V and J ends lost 2 bases and 2 bases respectively, with 12 bases between them. CDR3 loop: CASSLVRRENTEAFF. DNA for the CDR3: TGTGCCAGCAGCTTAGTACGACGGGAAAACACTGAAGCTTTCTTT.

The chain employs TRBV25-1 and TRBJ2-3; no reliable D call. The CDR3 is 13 amino acids. V gave up 2 bases and J gave up 0 bases, with 3 bases separating them. Per germline, CDR1 MGHDK and CDR2 SYGVNS. For the CDR3, the DNA is TGTGCCAGCAGTGAAGCGAGCACAGATACGCAGTATTTT. This codes for CASSEASTDTQYF.